The rows below give T cell receptor beta chains drawn from one sample of a study of a mutant IDH1 vaccine in newly diagnosed glioma. TCRdb's copy holds only in-frame clones and misses some; the assay was immunoSEQ multiplex PCR. The data show fewer than 50,000 clones, with approximately 78% seen just once and 7.5% to 9.5% held by the top ten. Material: PBMCs, obtained from a glioma patient treated with radiotherapy, temozolomide or both. Receptor source: a man between 40 and 49 years old with glioma. Some clones in this sample may be carry-over from other donors' samples. The CDR3 runs from the conserved cysteine through the conserved F or W. D genes are given only for firm matches. Only some rows state a clone size, as once, few, many or a class for expanded clones.

>-|TRBV5-6|TRBJ2-5|-
TGTGCCAGCAGCTTGGTATATGAGACCCAGTACTTC
CASSLVYETQYF
>-|TRBV4-3|TRBJ1-2|-
TGCGCCAGCAGCCAAGAGGTTAGATTTAACTATGGCTACACCTTC
CASSQEVRFNYGYTF
>-|TRBV30|TRBJ2-3|-
TGTGCCTGGGGGCCGGCCTCGGGCACAGATACGCAGTATTTT
CAWGPASGTDTQYF
>-|TRBV6-6|TRBJ1-4|-
TGTGCCAGCAGTTACAGGGCAGGGGCAGATGAAAAACTGTTTTTT
CASSYRAGADEKLFF
>-|TRBV19|TRBJ1-5|-
TGTGCCAGTAGTATCCGGCCCGGGACGGGGCAGCCTCTGCCGCCCCAGCATTTT
CASSIRPGTGQPLPPQHF
>-|TRBV18|TRBJ1-4|-
TGTGCCAGCTCACCTCTGGGGGCAACTAATGAAAAACTGTTTTTT
CASSPLGATNEKLFF
>-|TRBV19|TRBJ2-7|-
TGTGCCAGTAGTACCCGACGGGGAGCCTACGAGCAGTACTTC
CASSTRRGAYEQYF
>few|TRBV19|TRBJ2-7|-
TGTGCCAGTAGAGACCAAGGTCAGGGCTACTCCTACGAGCAGTACTTC
CASRDQGQGYSYEQYF
>medium-sized|TRBV15|TRBJ2-2|TRBD2
TGTGCCACCAGCAATCTGGGGGGGAACGGGGAGCTGTTTTTT
CATSNLGGNGELFF
>-|TRBV7-9|TRBJ1-2|TRBD1
TGTGCCAGCAGCCTAACGACAGGGGCCAACTATGGCTACACCTTC
CASSLTTGANYGYTF
>once|TRBV9|TRBJ1-3|-
TGTGCCAGCAGCGTCGGGGGGTGGTCTGGAAACACCATATATTTT
CASSVGGWSGNTIYF
>-|TRBV28|TRBJ1-2|TRBD1
TGTGCCAGCAGTTTCAGACAGGGTTCAAGCTACACCTTC
CASSFRQGSSYTF
>-|TRBV5-1|TRBJ2-7|TRBD1
TGCGCCAGCAGCTTGCAAGGGACAGGGGAATGGGAGCAGTACTTC
CASSLQGTGEWEQYF